This T cell receptor (beta chain) was identified during a study of T cell responses to AZD1222 COVID-19 vaccine. About the study: Pooling of second doses given at about 4 or about 12 weeks was done. Notes on the study in general: The number of AZD1222 recipients seropositive at baseline was only five to seven.

Clones were sequenced by immunoSEQ multiplex PCR, and TCRdb holds only the in-frame ones, with some missing. Of roughly 67,000 clones detected, about nine tenths appear once; the ten largest clones hold roughly 8%. The length of the CDR3 is 15 residues. The germline V gene encodes CDR1 KGHDR and CDR2 SFDVKD. V was pared by 9 bases and J by 8 bases, with 6 bases of the junction left unmatched. Notes on this clone: Antigen specificity is unknown.

The sequence derives from an adult in good health. The chain couples TRBV24-1 to TRBJ2-1; 16 positions match TRBD2. Sequenced material: peripheral blood, taken on day 0 of AZD1222 vaccination. The chain's CDR3 is CATRGLAGGGDEQFF. The CDR3 coding sequence is TGTGCCACCCGGGGACTAGCGGGAGGGGGAGATGAGCAGTTCTTC.